This TCR beta chain was identified during a study of tumor and adjacent non-tumor tissue in lung cancer listed by TCRdb under 2018. Some background on the complete study: Of the cohort, around 12 patients had adenocarcinoma, 2 had squamous cell carcinoma and 1 had small cell lung cancer. Among the approximately 15 patients, ages ranged from about 31 to 85 years, approximately 10 were men and 5 were women, and disease was TNM stage I to III. In total, sequencing yielded 125,075,908 productive TCRbeta reads, which works out to an average of approximately 4.1 million reads per sample. The study compared bulk TCRbeta repertoires from lung tumor tissue and matched distant non-tumor lung tissue of some 14 lung cancer patients. Around 30 paired specimens, one tumor and one normal lung sample per patient, were profiled by TCRbeta CDR3 sequencing. General conclusions and limits of the study: TCR diversity was significantly higher in younger patients, and higher tumor TCR diversity was associated with shorter overall and disease-free survival. Only about 16 patients were included in the cohort, and the need for larger samples and more detailed clinical data was noted by the authors. Tumor tissue showed significantly greater TCR diversity (inverse Simpson) than normal lung tissue (roughly 390 vs 170, P = 0.0075, Mann-Whitney U test). Because peripheral blood was not sequenced, blood TCRbeta repertoires in the lung cancer patients of the study were not examined. The methods do not name the sequencing platform or mention unique molecular identifiers. The top 100 clones made up a significantly larger cumulative share of the repertoire in normal lung than in tumor tissue.

Libraries came from multiplex PCR. This sample was sequenced with an Illumina HiSeq 2500. TCRbeta libraries were constructed through three rounds of nested PCR with primers (Table S4) according to protocols modified from ARM-PCR. Before sequencing, PCR products in the 200-500 bp range were cut out of the gel and cleaned up using the QIAquick gel extraction kit. In the source study's methods: Reads were cleaned using Trimmomatic, were merged into complete CDR3 sequences using FLASH, and were assigned to V(D)J germline segments using MiTCR. Clonal diversity was calculated as the inverse Simpson's index using VDJtools. Productive reads were defined as in-frame sequences without a premature stop codon. Through fastp at Q25 and MiXCR, TCRdb rebuilt clones from the public reads, retaining in-frame beta chains. Rows are unified per CDR3 protein, each entry keeping the most common DNA and genes. TCRdb's processing, not the study's, gives the V and J calls here. This sample is represented by 81,000 or so distinct CDR3 sequences; around 80% of them were singletons. About 51% of the sample comes from the top ten.

This clonotype has only a few counts. It lacks a known antigen. Per-base quality was not reported, and no clone a single base away is much larger than it. Relative to germline, V is missing 4 bases and J is missing 6 bases, with 10 bases of the junction outside any gene match. Reading the germline V gene (reference sequence) gives CDR1 GTSNPN and CDR2 SVGIG. The CDR3 starts with the cysteine, ends with the phenylalanine, and has 15 residues. The only DNA kept is the CDR3, 45 bases in frame from the first base. RNA was isolated from bulk, unsorted tissue, and RNA quality was assessed with a NanoDrop ND-1000 and an Agilent 2100. For the normal lung samples, distant non-tumor tissue was collected more than 3 cm away from the tumor edge. Newly diagnosed lung cancer patients without prior chemotherapy who had been admitted for thoracic surgery in China between August and November 2014 were enrolled as donors. Patients who had received previous radiotherapy or chemotherapy, or who had another concurrent cancer, were excluded from the study. Surgical tissue pieces of roughly 1-2 cm3 were preserved in RNAlater solution and stored at -80 °C until use.

The sequence derives from a man aged 55 to 69 with non-small cell lung cancer. The chain employs TRBV30 and TRBJ2-2, and TRBD1 matches 8 of the central bases. The sample comprised distant non-tumor lung tissue. Read as DNA, the sequence is TGTGCCTGGACCTCCGGACAGGGTCGGGCCGGGGAGCTGTTTTTT. Translated, this gives CAWTSGQGRAGELFF.